The following is a T cell receptor beta chain sequence with its context. As yet, its antigen is unknown. This record belongs to a study of vaccination and CD4 T cells after COVID-19. The Oncomine TCR Beta short-read assay sequenced DNA from cultured CD4+ T cells. Using the QIAamp micro DNA kit, genomic DNA was extracted from the CD4+ T cells that had been cultured. Using its own MiXCR run on the PCR reads, TCRdb lists one record per CDR3 protein. The sample records fewer than 9,500 distinct CDR3 sequences, less than 35% being singletons. CDR1 and CDR2 (germline): KGHSH, LQKENI. The CDR3 consists of 14 residues. V lost 3 bases and J lost 5, with 11 bases in between. Regarding treatment: roughly nine-day PBMC culture with coronavirus spike peptide pools or control peptides (ViraFEST assay). Gathering of the CD4+ T cells, from the unexposed donor, took place before the COVID-19 pandemic (2011-2018).

The sample consisted of CD4+ T cells from blood, cultured in vitro. V is TRBV18 and J is TRBJ1-5; no firm D call. The sequence was obtained from a human donor in good health. The CDR3: CASSPLGQDQPQHF. DNA of the CDR3: TGTGCCAGCTCACCTTTGGGCCAAGATCAGCCCCAGCATTTT.